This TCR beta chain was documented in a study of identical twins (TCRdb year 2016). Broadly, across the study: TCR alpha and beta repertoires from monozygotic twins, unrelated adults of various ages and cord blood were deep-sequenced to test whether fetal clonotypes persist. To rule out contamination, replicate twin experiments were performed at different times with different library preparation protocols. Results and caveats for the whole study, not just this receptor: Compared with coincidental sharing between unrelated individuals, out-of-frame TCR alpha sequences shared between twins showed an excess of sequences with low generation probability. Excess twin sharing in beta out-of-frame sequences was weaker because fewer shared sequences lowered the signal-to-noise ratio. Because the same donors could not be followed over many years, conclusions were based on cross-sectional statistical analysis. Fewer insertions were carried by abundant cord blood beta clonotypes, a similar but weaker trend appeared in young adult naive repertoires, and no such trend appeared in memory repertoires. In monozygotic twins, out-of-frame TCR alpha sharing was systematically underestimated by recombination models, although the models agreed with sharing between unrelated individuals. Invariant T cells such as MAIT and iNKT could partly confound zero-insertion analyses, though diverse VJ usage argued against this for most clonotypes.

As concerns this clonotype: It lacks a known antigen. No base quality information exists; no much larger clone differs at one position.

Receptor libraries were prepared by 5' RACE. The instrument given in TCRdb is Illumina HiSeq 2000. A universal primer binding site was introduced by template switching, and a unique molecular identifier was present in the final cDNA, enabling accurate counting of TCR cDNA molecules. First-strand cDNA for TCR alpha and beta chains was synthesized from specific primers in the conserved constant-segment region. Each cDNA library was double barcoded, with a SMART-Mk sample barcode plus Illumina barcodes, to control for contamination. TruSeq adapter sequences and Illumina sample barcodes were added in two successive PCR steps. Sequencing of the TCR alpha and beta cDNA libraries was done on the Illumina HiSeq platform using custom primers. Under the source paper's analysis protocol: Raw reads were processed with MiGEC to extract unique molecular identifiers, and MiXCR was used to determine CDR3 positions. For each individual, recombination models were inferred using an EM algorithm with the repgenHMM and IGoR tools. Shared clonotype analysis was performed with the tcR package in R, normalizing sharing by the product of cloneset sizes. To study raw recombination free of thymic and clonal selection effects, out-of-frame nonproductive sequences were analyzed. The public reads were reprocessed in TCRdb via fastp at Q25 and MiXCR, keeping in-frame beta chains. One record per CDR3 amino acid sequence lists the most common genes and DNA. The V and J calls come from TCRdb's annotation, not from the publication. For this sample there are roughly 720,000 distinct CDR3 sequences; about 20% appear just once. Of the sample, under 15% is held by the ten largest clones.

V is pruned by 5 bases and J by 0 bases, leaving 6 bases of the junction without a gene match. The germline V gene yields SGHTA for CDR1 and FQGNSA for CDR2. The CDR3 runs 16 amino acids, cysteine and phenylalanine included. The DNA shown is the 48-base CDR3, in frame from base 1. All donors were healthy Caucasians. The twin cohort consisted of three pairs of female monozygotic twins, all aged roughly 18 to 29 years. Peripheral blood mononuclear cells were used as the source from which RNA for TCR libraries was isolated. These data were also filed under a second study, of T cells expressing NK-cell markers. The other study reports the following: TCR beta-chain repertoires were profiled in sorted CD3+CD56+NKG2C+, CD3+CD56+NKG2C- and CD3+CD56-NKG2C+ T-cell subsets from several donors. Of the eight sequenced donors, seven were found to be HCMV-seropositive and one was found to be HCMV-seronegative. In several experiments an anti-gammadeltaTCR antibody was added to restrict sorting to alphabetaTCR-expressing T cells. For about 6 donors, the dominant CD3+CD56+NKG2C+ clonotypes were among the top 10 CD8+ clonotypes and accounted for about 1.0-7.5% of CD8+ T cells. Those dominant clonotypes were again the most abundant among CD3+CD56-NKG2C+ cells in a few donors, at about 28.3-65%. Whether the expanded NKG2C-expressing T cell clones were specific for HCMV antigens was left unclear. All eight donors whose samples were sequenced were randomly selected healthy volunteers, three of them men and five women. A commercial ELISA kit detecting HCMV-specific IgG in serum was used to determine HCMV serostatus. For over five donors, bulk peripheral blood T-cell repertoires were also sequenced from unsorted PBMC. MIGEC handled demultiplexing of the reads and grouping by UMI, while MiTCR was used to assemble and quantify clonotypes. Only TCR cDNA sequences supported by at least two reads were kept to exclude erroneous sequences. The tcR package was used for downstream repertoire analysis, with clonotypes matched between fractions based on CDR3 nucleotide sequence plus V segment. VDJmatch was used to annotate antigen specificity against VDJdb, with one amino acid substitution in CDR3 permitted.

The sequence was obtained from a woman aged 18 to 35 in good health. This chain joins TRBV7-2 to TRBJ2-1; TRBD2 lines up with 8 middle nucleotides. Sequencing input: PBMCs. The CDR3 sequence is CASSRVSGSSYNEQFF. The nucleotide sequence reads TGTGCCAGCAGCAGAGTAAGCGGGAGCTCCTACAATGAGCAGTTCTTC.